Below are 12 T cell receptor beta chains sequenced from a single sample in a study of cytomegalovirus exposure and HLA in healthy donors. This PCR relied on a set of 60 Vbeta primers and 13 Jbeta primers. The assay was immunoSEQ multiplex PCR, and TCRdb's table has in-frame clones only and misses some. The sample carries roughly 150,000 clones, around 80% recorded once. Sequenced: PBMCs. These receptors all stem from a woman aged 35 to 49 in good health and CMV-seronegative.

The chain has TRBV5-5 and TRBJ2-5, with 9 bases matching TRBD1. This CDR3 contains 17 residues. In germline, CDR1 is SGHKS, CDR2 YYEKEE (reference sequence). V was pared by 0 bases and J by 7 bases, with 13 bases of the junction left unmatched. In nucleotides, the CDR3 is TGTGCCAGCAGCTTGGAGGAAATCAGGACAGGGGCATGGACCCAGTACTTC. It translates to CASSLEEIRTGAWTQYF.

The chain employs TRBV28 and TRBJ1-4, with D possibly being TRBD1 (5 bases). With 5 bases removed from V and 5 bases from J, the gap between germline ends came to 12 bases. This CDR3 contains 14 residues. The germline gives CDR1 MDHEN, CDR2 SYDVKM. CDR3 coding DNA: TGTGCCAGCAGTGGGGGAGGGTTGAATGAAAAACTGTTTTTT. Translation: CASSGGGLNEKLFF.

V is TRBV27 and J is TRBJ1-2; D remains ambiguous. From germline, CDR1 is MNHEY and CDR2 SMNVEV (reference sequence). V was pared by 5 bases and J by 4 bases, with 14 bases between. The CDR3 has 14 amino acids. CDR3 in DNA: TGTGCCAGCAGTACGGGGAGGGCCTCCTATGGCTACACCTTC. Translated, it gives CASSTGRASYGYTF.

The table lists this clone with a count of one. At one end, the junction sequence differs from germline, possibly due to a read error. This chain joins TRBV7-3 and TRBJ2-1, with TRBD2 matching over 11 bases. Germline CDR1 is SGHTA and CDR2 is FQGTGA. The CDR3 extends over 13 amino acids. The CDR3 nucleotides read TGTGCCAGCAGCCTGACGTCCGGGACTAGCGGAATCTTC. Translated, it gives CASSLTSGTSGIF.

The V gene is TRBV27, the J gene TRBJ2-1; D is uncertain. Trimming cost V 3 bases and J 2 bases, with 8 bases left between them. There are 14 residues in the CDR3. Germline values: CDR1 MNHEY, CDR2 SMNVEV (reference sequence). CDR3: CASSFDTPYNEQFF. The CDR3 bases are TGTGCCAGCAGTTTCGACACCCCCTACAATGAGCAGTTCTTC.

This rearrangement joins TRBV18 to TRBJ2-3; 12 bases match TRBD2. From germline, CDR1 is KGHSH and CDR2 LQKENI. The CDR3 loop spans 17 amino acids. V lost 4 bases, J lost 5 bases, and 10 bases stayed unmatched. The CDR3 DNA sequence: TGTGCCAGCTCACTCCGGACTAGCGGGATCAGTGGAGATACGCAGTATTTT. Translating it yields CASSLRTSGISGDTQYF.

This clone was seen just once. This CDR3 reads CASSFRQAEYKGYTF. The CDR3 nucleotides are TGTGCCAGCAGCTTTCGACAGGCGGAGTACAAGGGCTACACCTTC. V usage is TRBV7-9 and J usage is TRBJ1-2; D may be TRBD1 (6 bases). The V end was cut by 3 bases, the J end by 8 bases, with 19 bases between. This CDR3 has 15 residues. CDR1 and CDR2 from the germline V gene are SEHNR and FQNEAQ (reference sequence).

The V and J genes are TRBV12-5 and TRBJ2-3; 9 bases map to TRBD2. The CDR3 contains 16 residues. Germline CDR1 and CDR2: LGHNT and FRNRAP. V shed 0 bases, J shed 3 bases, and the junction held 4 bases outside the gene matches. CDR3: CASGLVKAGGTDTQYF. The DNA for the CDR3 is TGTGCTAGTGGTTTGGTAAAGGCGGGAGGGACAGATACGCAGTATTTT. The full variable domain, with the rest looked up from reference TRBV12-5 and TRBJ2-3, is DARVTQTPRHKVTEMGQEVTMRCQPILGHNTVFWYRQTMMQGLELLAYFRNRAPLDDSGMPKDRFSAEMPDATLATLKIQPSEPRDSAVYFCASGLVKAGGTDTQYFGPGTRLTVL.

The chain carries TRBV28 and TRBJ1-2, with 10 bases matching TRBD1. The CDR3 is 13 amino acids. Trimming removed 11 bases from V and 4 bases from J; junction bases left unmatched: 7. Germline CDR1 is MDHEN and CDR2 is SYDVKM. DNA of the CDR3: TGTGCCGCCGGGACAGGGGAGGTCTATGGCTACACCTTC. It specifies CAAGTGEVYGYTF.

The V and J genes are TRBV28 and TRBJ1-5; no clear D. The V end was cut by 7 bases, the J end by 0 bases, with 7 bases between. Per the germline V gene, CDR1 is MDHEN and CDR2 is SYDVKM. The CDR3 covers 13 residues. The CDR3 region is CASTRHSNQPQHF. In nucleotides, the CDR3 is TGTGCCAGCACCAGGCATAGCAATCAGCCCCAGCATTTT.

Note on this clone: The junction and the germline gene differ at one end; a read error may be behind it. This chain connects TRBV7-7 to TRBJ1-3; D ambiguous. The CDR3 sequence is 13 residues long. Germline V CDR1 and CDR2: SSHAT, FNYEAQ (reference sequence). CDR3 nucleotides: TGTGCTAGCAGCACCGGGGATGGAAACACCATATATTTT. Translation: CASSTGDGNTIYF.

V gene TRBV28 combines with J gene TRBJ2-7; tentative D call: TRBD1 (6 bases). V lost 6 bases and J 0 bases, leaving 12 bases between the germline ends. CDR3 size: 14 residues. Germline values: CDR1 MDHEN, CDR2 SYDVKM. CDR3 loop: CASSLGQSSYEQYF. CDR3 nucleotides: TGTGCCAGCAGCCTTGGACAGAGCTCCTACGAGCAGTACTTC.